This T cell receptor (beta chain) was retrieved from a study of a mutant IDH1 vaccine in newly diagnosed glioma. The table came from immunoSEQ multiplex PCR; TCRdb's copy has only in-frame clones and leaves some out. This table has some 68,000 clones, approximately 79% appearing once. Time point indicated: baseline, week 1 (first vaccination visit). This sample's treatment: pre-vaccination baseline after standard-of-care therapy. Looked up from germline, CDR1 is SNHLY and CDR2 is FYNNEI. The V and J ends lost 6 bases and 8 bases respectively, with 17 bases between them. The CDR3 totals 13 residues. The V and J genes are TRBV2 and TRBJ2-7; a possible D gene is TRBD1 (6 bases). The sample here was PBMCs, taken from a glioma patient treated with radiotherapy, temozolomide or both. The TCR originated in a man in his forties or fifties with glioma. CDR3 sequence (DNA): TGTGCCAGCAGGTACAGGGAAAGGCATCAGCAGTACTTC. Translating gives CASRYRERHQQYF.